This T cell receptor (beta chain) was captured by sequencing in a study of blood T cell repertoires in COVID-19. Study information: PBMCs, B-cell-depleted T cells, or T cells provided the cDNA or gDNA that made up the material.

This CDR3 region has 15 residues. V was pared by 4 bases and J by 4 bases, with 9 bases of the junction left unmatched. CDR1 is SEHNR, CDR2 FQNEAQ, per germline (reference sequence). As originally analysed: Amplifying reference gene primers gave estimates of nucleated cell counts. Assay used: immunoSEQ multiplex PCR; TCRdb lists only in-frame clones, some missing. The V and J calls and clone size are taken from that table; D and trimming were inferred from the DNA. Here the sample spans some 200,000 clones, about three quarters being singletons. The TCR comes from a woman between 70 and 85 years old with acute or convalescent COVID-19. The chain employs TRBV7-9 and TRBJ1-2; 7 nucleotides line up with TRBD1. The sequenced material came from peripheral blood. The DNA for the CDR3 is TGTGCCAGCAGCTCCCGACTGCGGGACAGCTATGGCTACACCTTC. Amino acid sequence: CASSSRLRDSYGYTF.